This T cell receptor beta chain originates from a study of metastatic and nonmetastatic thyroid tumors. Study summary: Patients with malignant and benign thyroid disease provided blood and tumor or nodule tissue, whose repertoires were compared. General study points: Reported TCR beta diversity, measured in blood and tumor, was significantly higher for malignant thyroid tumors than for benign nodules.

As originally analysed: It was from CDR3 differences across clinicopathological groups that a distant-metastasis classifier for papillary thyroid cancer was built. Through MiXCR, TCRdb re-clonotyped the PCR reads. These V and J calls are TCRdb output, not the study's own analysis. The sample has about 30,000 clones, more than 20% seen once; the top ten hold 9% to 10%. The CDR3 extends over 14 amino acids. V lost 2 bases to trimming and J lost 6 bases, with 10 bases between them. The V gene's germline CDR1 is SGHTA and CDR2 FQGNSA. In this sample, this clone turned up many times. Its antigen is not known. No patient received treatment before thyroid surgery.

The rearrangement joins TRBV7-2 to TRBJ2-2; D perhaps matches TRBD2 (6 bases). The sequencing input was blood. The sequence was collected from a female donor with papillary thyroid cancer or a benign thyroid nodule (not recorded which). Some clones in this sample may be carry-over from other donors' samples. The CDR3 loop reads CASSLRSGSGELFF. In DNA, the CDR3 is TGTGCCAGCAGCTTACGTAGCGGTTCCGGGGAGCTGTTTTTT. The full variable domain, completed using reference TRBV7-2 and TRBJ2-2, is GAGVSQSPSNKVTEKGKDVELRCDPISGHTALYWYRQSLGQGLEFLIYFQGNSAPDKSGLPSDRFSAERTGGSVSTLTIQRTQQEDSAVYLCASSLRSGSGELFFGEGSRLTVL.